This T cell receptor (beta chain) was recorded in a study of identical twins. A few counts support this clonotype. V was clipped by 7 bases and J by 6 bases; unmatched bases: 6. The CDR3 totals 14 residues. Per germline, CDR1 SEHNR and CDR2 FQNEAQ (reference sequence). TCRdb passed the 5' RACE reads through MiXCR, listing each CDR3 protein once. In the table there are approximately 500,000 distinct CDR3 sequences, about 24% of which are singletons. This sample also belongs to another study, concerning T cells expressing NK-cell markers.

This TCR was sampled from a young woman in good health. The V gene is TRBV7-9, the J gene TRBJ2-1, with 10 bases lining up with TRBD1. The sequencing sample was made of CD4+ T cells sorted from blood. The DNA of the CDR3 is TGTGCCAGCACACCGGGACAGGGGCTCAATGAGCAGTTCTTC. Protein sequence: CASTPGQGLNEQFF.